The clone carrying this T cell receptor (beta chain) has a handful of counts. Its antigen is not known. V lost 3 bases and J 0 bases, leaving 30 bases between the germline ends. The V gene's germline CDR1 is MNHEY and CDR2 SVGEGT. The CDR3 totals 21 residues. Multiplex PCR with BIOMED2 TRB-A/B primer pools amplified TRB rearrangements. Using its own MiXCR run on the multiplex PCR reads, TCRdb lists one record per CDR3 protein. The table has approximately 17,000 distinct CDR3 sequences, about a quarter seen once. TRB was amplified from around 250-460 ng of blood genomic DNA. The data derive from a study of T and B cells in COVID-19 patients. Findings and limits, study-wide: Patients with COVID-19 reportedly showed strongly skewed T cell receptor beta variable and joining gene usage.

V gene TRBV6-2 or TRBV6-3 combines with J gene TRBJ2-7, with D tentatively TRBD2 (6 bases). This receptor was taken from a human donor who had recovered from COVID-19. The sample was blood. CDR3 sequence (DNA): TGTGCCAGCAGTTATCATGGCCGACGGGGGTTGGCTACCTGGAGCTCCTACGAGCAGTACTTC. This translates into CASSYHGRRGLATWSSYEQYF.